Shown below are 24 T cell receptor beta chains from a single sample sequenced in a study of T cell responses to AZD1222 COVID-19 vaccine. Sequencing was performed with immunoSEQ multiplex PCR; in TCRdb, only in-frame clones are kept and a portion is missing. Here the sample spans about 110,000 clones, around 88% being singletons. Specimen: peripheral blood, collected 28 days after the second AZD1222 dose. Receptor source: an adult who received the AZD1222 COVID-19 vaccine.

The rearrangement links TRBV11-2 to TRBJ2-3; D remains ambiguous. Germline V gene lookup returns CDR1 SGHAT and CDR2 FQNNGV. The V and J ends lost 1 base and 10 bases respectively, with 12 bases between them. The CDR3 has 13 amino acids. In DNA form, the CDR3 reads TGTGCCAGCAGCTTAGGGGGTCCCAGAGCGCAGTATTTT. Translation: CASSLGGPRAQYF.

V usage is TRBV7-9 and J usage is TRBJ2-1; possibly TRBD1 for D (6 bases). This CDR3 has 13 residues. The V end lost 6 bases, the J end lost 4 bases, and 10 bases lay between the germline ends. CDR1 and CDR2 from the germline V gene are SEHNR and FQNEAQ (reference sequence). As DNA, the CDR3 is TGTGCCAGCAGTCTAGGACAGTACAATGAGCAGTTCTTC. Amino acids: CASSLGQYNEQFF.

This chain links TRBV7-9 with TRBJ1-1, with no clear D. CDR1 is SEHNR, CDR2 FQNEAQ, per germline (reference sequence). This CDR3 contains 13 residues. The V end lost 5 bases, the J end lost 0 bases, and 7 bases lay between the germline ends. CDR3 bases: TGTGCCAGCAGCCAAGATATGAACACTGAAGCTTTCTTT. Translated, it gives CASSQDMNTEAFF.

This CDR3 is CASRRDGPQGGYTF. The CDR3 nucleotides read TGTGCCAGCAGGAGGGACGGACCCCAGGGGGGCTACACCTTC. The chain couples TRBV2 to TRBJ1-2; maybe TRBD1 (6 bases). The germline V and J ends were trimmed by 6 bases and 8 bases, with 19 bases remaining between them. The CDR3 contains 14 residues. Germline V gives CDR1 SNHLY, CDR2 FYNNEI.

DNA for the CDR3: TGTGCCAGCAGCGCCAACACCGGGGAGCTGTTTTTT. This encodes CASSANTGELFF. The V call is TRBV9, the J call TRBJ2-2; D not certain. The V gene lost 3 bases and the J gene lost 2 bases, with 2 bases spanning the gap. Germline CDR1 SGDLS, CDR2 YYNGEE. CDR3 size: 12 residues.

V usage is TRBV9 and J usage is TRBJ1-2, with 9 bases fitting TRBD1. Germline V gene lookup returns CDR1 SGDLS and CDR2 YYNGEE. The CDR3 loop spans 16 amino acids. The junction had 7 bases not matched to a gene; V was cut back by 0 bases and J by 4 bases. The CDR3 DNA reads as TGTGCCAGCAGCGTAGCCGCCACAGGGGGCCCCTATGGCTACACCTTC. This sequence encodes CASSVAATGGPYGYTF.

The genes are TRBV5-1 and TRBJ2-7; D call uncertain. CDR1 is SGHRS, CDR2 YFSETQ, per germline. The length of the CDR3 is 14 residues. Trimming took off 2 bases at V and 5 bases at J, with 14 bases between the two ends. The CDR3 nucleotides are TGCGCCAGCAGCTTTTTAGCACTTCACGACGAGCAGTACTTC. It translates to CASSFLALHDEQYF. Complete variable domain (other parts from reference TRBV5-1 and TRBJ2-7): KAGVTQTPRYLIKTRGQQVTLSCSPISGHRSVSWYQQTPGQGLQFLFEYFSETQRNKGNFPGRFSGRQFSNSRSEMNVSTLELGDSALYLCASSFLALHDEQYFGPGTRLTVT.

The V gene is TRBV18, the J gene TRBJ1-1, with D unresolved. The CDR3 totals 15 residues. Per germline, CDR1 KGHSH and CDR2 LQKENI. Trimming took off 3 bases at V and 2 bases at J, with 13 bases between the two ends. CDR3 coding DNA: TGTGCCAGCTCACCGTCGACTGGGTCCAACACTGAAGCTTTCTTT. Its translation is CASSPSTGSNTEAFF.

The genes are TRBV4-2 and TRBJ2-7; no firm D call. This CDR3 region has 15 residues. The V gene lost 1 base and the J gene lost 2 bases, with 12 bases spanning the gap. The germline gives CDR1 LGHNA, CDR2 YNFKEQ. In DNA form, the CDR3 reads TGTGCCAGCAGCCAAGGCGGCCAAGGCCCCTACGAGCAGTACTTC. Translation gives CASSQGGQGPYEQYF.

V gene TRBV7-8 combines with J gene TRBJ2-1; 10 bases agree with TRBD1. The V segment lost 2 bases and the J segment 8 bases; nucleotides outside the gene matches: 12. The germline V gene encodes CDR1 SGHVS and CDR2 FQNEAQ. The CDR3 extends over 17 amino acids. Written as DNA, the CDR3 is TGTGCCAGCAGCTTACGGGCTAGGGGACAGGGGTACGATGAGCAGTTCTTC. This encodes CASSLRARGQGYDEQFF.

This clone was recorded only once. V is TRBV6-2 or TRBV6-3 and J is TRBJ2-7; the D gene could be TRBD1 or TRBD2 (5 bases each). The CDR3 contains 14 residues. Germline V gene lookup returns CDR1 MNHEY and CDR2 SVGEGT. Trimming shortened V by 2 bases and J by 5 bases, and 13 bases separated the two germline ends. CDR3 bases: TGTGCCAGCAGTTACCTGGGGGTGTTCGACGAGCAGTACTTC. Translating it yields CASSYLGVFDEQYF.

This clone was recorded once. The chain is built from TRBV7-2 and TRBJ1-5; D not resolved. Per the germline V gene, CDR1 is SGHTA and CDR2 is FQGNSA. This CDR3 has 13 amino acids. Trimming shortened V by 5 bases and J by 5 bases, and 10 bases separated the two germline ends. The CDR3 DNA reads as TGTGCCAGCAGCCCCAATGGGGATCAGCCCCAGCATTTT. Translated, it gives CASSPNGDQPQHF. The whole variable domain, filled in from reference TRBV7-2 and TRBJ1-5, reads GAGVSQSPSNKVTEKGKDVELRCDPISGHTALYWYRQSLGQGLEFLIYFQGNSAPDKSGLPSDRFSAERTGGSVSTLTIQRTQQEDSAVYLCASSPNGDQPQHFGDGTRLSIL.

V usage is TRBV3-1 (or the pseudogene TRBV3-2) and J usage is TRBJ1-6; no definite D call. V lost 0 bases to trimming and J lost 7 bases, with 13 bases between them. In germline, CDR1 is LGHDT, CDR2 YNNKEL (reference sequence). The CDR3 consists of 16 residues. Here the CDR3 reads CASSQDPRIGNSPLHF. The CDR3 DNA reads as TGTGCCAGCAGCCAAGACCCCAGGATAGGCAATTCACCCCTCCACTTT.

The CDR3 loop reads CASSLTGGDYEQYF. The CDR3 DNA reads TGTGCCAGCAGCTTAACGGGGGGCGACTACGAGCAGTACTTC. The rearrangement uses TRBV11-1 and TRBJ2-7; possibly TRBD2 for D (7 bases). This CDR3 is 14 amino acids long. V lost 2 bases to trimming and J lost 3 bases, with 11 bases between them. Per the germline V gene, CDR1 is SGHAT and CDR2 is FQDESV (reference sequence).

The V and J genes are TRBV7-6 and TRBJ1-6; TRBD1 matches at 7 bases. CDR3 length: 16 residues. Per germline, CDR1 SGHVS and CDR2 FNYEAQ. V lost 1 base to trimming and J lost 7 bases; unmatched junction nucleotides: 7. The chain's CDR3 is CASSLEGGQSNSPLHF. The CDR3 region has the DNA TGTGCCAGCAGCTTAGAGGGGGGACAGAGCAATTCACCCCTCCACTTT.

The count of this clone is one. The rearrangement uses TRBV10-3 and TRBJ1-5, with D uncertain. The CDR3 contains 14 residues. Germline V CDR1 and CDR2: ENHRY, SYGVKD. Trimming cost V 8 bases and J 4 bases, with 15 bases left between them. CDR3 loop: CAIAPAIENQPQHF. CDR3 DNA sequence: TGTGCCATCGCTCCGGCCATCGAGAATCAGCCCCAGCATTTT.

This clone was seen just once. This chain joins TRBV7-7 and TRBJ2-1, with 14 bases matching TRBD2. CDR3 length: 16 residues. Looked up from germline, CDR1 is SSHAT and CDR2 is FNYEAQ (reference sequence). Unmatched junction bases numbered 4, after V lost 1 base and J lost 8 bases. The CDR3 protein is CASSLDGTSGGDEQFF. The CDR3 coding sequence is TGTGCCAGCAGCTTAGACGGGACTAGCGGGGGTGATGAGCAGTTCTTC.

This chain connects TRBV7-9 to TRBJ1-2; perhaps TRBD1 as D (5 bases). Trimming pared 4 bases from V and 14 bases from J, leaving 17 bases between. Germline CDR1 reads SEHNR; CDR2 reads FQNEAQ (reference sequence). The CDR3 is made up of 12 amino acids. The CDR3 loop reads CASSYGPAGTTF. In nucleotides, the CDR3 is TGTGCCAGCAGCTATGGCCCCGCAGGGACTACCTTC.

The CDR3 nucleotides read TGTGCCAGCAGCCTCCCGGGGGCCCTTGGAGAGACCCAGTACTTC. Residues: CASSLPGALGETQYF. This rearrangement joins TRBV5-8 to TRBJ2-5; D is tentatively TRBD1 or TRBD2 (6 bases each). The CDR3 loop spans 15 amino acids. Trimming removed 4 bases at V and 4 bases at J, with 17 bases between. From germline, CDR1 is SGHTS and CDR2 YDEGEE.

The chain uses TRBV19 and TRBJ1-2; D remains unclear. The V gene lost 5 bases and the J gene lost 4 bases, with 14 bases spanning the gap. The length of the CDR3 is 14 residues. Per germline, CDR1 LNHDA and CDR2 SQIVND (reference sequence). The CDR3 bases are TGTGCCAGTAGTTTCAAGACTGGTGTCTATGGCTACACCTTC. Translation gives CASSFKTGVYGYTF.

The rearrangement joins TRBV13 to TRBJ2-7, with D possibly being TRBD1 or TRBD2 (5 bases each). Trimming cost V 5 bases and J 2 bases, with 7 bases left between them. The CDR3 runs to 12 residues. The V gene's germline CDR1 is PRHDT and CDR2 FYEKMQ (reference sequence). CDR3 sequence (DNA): TGTGCCAGCAGCATGGGGGCCTACGAGCAGTACTTC. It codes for CASSMGAYEQYF.

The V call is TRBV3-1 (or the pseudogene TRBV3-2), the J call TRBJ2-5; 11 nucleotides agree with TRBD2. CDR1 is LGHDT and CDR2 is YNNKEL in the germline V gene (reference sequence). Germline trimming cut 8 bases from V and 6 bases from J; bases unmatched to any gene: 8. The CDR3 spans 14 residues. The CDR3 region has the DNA TGTGCCAGCGCGCCTCTAGCGGGGGGTCAGACCCAGTACTTC. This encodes CASAPLAGGQTQYF.

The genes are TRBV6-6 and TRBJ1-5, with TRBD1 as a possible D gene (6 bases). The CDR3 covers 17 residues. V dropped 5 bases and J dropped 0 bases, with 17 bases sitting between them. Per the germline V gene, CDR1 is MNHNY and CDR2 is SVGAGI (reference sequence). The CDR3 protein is CASSPSSGTHSNQPQHF. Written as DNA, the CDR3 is TGTGCCAGCAGTCCCAGTTCCGGGACACATAGCAATCAGCCCCAGCATTTT.

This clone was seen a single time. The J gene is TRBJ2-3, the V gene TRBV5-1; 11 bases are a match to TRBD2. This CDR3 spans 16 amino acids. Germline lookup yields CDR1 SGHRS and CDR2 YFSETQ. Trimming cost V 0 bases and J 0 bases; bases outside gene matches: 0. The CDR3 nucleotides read TGCGCCAGCAGCTTGGGACTAGCGGGGAGCACAGATACGCAGTATTTT. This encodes CASSLGLAGSTDTQYF.